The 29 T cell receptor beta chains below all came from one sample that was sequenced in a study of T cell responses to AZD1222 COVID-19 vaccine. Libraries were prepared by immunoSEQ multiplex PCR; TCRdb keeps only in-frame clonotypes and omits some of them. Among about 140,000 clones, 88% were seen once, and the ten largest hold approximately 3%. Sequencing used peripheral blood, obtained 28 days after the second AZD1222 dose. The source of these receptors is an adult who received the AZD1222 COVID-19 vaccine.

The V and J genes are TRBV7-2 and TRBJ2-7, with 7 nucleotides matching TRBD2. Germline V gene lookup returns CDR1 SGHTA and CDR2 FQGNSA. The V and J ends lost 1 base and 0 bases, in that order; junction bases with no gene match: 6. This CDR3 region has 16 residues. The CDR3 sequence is CASSLVAAGDSYEQYF. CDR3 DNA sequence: TGTGCCAGCAGCTTAGTTGCGGCGGGGGACTCCTACGAGCAGTACTTC. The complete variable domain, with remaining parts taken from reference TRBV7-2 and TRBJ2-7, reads GAGVSQSPSNKVTEKGKDVELRCDPISGHTALYWYRQSLGQGLEFLIYFQGNSAPDKSGLPSDRFSAERTGGSVSTLTIQRTQQEDSAVYLCASSLVAAGDSYEQYFGPGTRLTVT.

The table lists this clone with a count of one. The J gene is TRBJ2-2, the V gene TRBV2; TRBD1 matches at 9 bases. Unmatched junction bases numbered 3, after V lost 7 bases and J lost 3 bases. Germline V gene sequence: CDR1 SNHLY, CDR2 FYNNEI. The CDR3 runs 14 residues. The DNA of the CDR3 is TGTGCCAGCAAGGGACAGGGCGACACCGGGGAGCTGTTTTTT. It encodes CASKGQGDTGELFF.

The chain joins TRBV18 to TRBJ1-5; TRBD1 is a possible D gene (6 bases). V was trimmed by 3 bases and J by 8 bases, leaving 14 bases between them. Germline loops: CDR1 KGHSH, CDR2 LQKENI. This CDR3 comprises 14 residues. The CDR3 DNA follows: TGTGCCAGCTCACCCGGGGGCTCCTTAGAGCCCCAGCATTTT. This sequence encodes CASSPGGSLEPQHF.

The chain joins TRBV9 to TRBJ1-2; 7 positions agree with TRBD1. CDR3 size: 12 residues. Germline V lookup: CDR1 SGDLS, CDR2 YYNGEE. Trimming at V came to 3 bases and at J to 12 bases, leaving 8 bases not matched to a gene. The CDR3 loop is CASSASDRSNTF. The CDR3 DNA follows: TGTGCCAGCAGCGCCTCGGACAGGTCGAACACCTTC.

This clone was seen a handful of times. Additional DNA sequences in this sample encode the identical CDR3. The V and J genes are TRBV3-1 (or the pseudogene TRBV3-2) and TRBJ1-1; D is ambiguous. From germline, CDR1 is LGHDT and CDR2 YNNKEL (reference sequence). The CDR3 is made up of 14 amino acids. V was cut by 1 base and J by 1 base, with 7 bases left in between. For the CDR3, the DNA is TGTGCCAGCAGCCAAGTAGATTCGAACACTGAAGCTTTCTTT. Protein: CASSQVDSNTEAFF.

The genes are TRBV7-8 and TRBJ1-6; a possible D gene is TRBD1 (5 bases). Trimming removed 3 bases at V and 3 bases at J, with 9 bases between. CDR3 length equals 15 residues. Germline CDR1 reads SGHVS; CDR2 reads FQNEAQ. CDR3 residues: CASSFVGGYNSPLHF. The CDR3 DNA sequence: TGTGCCAGCAGCTTTGTGGGGGGCTATAATTCACCCCTCCACTTT.

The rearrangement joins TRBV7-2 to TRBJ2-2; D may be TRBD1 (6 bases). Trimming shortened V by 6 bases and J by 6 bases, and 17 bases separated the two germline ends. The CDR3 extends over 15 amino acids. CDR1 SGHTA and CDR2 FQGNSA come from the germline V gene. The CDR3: CASRFDRSPAGELFF. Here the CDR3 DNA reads TGTGCCAGCAGGTTTGACAGGAGTCCAGCCGGGGAGCTGTTTTTT.

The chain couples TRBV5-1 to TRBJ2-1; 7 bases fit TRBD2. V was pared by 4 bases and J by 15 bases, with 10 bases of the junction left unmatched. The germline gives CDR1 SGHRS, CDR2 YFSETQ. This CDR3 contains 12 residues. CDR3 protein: CASSTLAGPMFF. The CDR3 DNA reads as TGCGCCAGCAGCACCTTAGCGGGTCCGATGTTCTTC.

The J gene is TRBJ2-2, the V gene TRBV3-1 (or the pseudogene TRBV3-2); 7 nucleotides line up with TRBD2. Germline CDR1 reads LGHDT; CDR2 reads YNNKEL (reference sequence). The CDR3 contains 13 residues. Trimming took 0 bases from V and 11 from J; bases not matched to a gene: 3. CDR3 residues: CASSQEGEGELFF. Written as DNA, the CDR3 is TGTGCCAGCAGCCAAGAAGGGGAGGGAGAGCTGTTTTTT.

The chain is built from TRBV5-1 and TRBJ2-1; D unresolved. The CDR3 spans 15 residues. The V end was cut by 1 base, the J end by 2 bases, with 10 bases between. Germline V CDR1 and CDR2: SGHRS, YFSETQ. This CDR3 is CASSLSEPAYNEQFF. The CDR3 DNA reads TGCGCCAGCAGCTTGTCGGAGCCCGCCTACAATGAGCAGTTCTTC.

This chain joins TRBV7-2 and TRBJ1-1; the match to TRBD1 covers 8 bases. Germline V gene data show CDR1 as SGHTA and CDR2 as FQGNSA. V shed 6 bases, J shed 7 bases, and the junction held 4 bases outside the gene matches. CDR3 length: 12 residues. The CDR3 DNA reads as TGTGCCAGCAGGAGACAGGGGTTTGAAGCTTTCTTT. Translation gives CASRRQGFEAFF.

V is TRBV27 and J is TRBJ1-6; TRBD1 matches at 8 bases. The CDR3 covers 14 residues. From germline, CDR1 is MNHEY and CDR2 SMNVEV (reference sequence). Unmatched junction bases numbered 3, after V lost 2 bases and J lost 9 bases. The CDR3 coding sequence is TGTGCCAGCAGTTTACGGACAGGGTCTTCACCCCTCCACTTT. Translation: CASSLRTGSSPLHF.

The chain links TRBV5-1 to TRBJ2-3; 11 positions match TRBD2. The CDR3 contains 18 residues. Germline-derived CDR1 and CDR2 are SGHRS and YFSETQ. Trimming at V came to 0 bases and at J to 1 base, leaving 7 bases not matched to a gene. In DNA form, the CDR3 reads TGCGCCAGCAGCTTGGTAGGTTCGGGACTAGCGGGCACAGATACGCAGTATTTT. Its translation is CASSLVGSGLAGTDTQYF.

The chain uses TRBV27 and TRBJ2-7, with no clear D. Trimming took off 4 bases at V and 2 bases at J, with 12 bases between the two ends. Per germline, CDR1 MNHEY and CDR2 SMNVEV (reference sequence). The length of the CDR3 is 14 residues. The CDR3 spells CASSSFATPYEQYF. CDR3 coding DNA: TGTGCCAGCAGTTCATTCGCCACCCCCTACGAGCAGTACTTC.

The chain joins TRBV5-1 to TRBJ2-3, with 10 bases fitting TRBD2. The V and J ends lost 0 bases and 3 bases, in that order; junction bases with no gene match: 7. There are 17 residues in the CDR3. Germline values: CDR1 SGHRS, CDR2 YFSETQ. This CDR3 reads CASSLGLAGLPTDTQYF. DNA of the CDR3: TGCGCCAGCAGCTTGGGACTAGCGGGTTTGCCTACAGATACGCAGTATTTT.

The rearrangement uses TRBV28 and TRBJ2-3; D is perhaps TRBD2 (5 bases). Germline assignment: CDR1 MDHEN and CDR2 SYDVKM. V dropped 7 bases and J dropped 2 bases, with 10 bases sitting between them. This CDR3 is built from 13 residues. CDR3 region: CASNEDSTDTQYF. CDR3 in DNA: TGTGCCAGCAATGAGGACTCCACAGATACGCAGTATTTT.

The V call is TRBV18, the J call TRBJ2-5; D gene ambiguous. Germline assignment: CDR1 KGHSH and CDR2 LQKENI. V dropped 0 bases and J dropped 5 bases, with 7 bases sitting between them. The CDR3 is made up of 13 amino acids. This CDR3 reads CASSPPSVETQYF. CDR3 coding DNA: TGTGCCAGCTCACCACCGTCTGTCGAGACCCAGTACTTC.

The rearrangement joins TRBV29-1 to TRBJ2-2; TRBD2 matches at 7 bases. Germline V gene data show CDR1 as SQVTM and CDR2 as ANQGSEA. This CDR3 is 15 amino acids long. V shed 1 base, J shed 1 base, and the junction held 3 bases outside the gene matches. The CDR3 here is CSVEVAGVNTGELFF. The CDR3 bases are TGCAGCGTTGAAGTGGCGGGAGTGAACACCGGGGAGCTGTTTTTT.

The CDR3 bases are TGTGCCAGCAGCTCAATCCCAGGGCCCTACAATGAGCAGTTCTTC. Protein: CASSSIPGPYNEQFF. The rearrangement uses TRBV9 and TRBJ2-1; tentative D call: TRBD1 (5 bases). There are 15 residues in the CDR3. The V and J ends lost 4 bases and 2 bases respectively, with 13 bases between them. Germline V lookup: CDR1 SGDLS, CDR2 YYNGEE.

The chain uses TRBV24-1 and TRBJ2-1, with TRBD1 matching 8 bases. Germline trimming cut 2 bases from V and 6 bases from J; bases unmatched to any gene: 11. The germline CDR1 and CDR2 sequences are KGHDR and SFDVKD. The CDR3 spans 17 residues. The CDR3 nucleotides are TGTGCCACCAGTGATTATCGCTCAGGGGGCCTCACCAATGAGCAGTTCTTC. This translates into CATSDYRSGGLTNEQFF.

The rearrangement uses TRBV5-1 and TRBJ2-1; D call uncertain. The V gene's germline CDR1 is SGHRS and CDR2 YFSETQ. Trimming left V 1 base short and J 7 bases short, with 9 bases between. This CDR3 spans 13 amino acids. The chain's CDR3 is CASSLIVGNEQFF. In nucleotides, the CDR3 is TGCGCCAGCAGCTTGATTGTGGGGAATGAGCAGTTCTTC.

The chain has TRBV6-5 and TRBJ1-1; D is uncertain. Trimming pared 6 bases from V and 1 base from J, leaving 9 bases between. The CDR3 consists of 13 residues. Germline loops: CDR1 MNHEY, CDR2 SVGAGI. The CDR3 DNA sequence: TGTGCCAGCAGGCAGACGTCGAACACTGAAGCTTTCTTT. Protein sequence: CASRQTSNTEAFF.

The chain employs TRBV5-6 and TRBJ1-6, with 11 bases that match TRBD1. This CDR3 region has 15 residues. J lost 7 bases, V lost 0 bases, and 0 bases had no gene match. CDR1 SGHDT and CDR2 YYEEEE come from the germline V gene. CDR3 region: CASSLGDRGNSPLHF. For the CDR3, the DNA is TGTGCCAGCAGCTTGGGGGACAGGGGGAATTCACCCCTCCACTTT.

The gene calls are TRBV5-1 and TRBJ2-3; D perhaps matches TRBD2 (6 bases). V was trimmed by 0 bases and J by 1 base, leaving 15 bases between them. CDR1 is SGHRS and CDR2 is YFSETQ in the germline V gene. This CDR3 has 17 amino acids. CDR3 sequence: CASSLAIQSGGTDTQYF. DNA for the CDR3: TGCGCCAGCAGCTTGGCCATCCAATCGGGGGGCACAGATACGCAGTATTTT.

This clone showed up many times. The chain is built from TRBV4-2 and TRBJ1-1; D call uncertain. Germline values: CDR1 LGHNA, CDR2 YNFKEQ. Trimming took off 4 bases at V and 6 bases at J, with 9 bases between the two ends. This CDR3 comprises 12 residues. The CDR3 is CASSPDKSEAFF. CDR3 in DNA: TGTGCCAGCAGCCCCGACAAGTCTGAAGCTTTCTTT.

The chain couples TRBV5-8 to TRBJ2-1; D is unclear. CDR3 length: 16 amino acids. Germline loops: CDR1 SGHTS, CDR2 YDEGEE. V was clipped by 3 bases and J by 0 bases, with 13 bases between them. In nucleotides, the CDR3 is TGTGCCAGCAGCTCCGGGTCCGCCAGCTCCTACAATGAGCAGTTCTTC. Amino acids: CASSSGSASSYNEQFF.

The CDR3 sequence: CASSLDRIAKNIQYF. The CDR3 DNA is TGTGCCAGCAGTCTGGACAGGATAGCCAAAAACATTCAGTACTTC. The chain links TRBV6-2 or TRBV6-3 to TRBJ2-4; 7 bases agree with TRBD1. CDR3 length: 15 amino acids. Looked up from germline, CDR1 is MNHEY and CDR2 is SVGEGT. The trim removed 5 bases at V and 0 bases at J, leaving 4 bases unmatched.

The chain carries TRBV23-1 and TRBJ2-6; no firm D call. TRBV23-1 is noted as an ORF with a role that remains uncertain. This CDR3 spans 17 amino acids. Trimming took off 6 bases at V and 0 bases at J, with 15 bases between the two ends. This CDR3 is CASRNMLPRSGANVLTF. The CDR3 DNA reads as TGCGCCAGCAGAAATATGCTCCCGCGCTCTGGGGCCAACGTCCTGACTTTC.

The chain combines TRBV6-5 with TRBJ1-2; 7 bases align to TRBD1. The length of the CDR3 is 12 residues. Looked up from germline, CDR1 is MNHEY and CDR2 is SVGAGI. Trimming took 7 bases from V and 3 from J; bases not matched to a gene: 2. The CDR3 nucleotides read TGTGCCAGCAAAACAGGGGACTATGGCTACACCTTC. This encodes CASKTGDYGYTF.